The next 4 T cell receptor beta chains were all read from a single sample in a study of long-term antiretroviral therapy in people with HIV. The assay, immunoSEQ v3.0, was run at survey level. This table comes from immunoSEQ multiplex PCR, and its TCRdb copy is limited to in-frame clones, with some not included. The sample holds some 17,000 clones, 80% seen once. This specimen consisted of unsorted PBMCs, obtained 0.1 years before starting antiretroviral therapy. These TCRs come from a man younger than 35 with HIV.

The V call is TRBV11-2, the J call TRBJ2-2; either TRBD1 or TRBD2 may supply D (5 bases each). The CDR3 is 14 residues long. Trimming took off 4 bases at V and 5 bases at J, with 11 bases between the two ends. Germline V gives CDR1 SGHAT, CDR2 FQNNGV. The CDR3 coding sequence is TGTGCCAGCAGCTGGGGGTCGGGAACCGGGGAGCTGTTTTTT. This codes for CASSWGSGTGELFF. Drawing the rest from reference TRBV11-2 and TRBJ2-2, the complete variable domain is EAGVAQSPRYKIIEKRQSVAFWCNPISGHATLYWYQQILGQGPKLLIQFQNNGVVDDSQLPKDRFSAERLKGVDSTLKIQPAKLEDSAVYLCASSWGSGTGELFFGEGSRLTVL.

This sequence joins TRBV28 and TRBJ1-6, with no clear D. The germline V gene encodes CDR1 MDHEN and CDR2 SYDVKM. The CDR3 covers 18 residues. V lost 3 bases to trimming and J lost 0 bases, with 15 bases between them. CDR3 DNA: TGTGCCAGCAGTTTCGCAGGACTGTCAAGCTCCTATAATTCACCCCTCCACTTT. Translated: CASSFAGLSSSYNSPLHF. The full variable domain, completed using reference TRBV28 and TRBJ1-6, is DVKVTQSSRYLVKRTGEKVFLECVQDMDHENMFWYRQDPGLGLRLIYFSYDVKMKEKGDIPEGYSVSREKKERFSLILESASTNQTSMYLCASSFAGLSSSYNSPLHFGNGTRLTVT.

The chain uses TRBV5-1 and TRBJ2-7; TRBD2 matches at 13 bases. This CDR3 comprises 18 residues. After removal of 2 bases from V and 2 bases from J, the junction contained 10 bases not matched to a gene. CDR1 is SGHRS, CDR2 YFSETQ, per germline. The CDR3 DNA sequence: TGCGCCAGCAGCTTACAGGGGACTAGCGGGGCCGGCGCCTACGAGCAGTACTTC. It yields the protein CASSLQGTSGAGAYEQYF.

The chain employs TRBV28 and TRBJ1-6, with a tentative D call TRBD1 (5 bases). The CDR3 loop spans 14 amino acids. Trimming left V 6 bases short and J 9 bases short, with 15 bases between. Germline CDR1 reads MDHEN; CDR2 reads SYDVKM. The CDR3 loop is CASSERPGGSPLHF. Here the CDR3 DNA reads TGTGCCAGCAGCGAACGTCCTGGGGGTTCACCCCTCCACTTT.